The 27 T cell receptor beta chains listed next were all sequenced from one sample in a study of monozygotic twins with inflammatory bowel disease (dated by TCRdb to between 2018 and 2021). Receptor libraries were prepared by 5' RACE. Sequencing relied on an Illumina HiSeq 2500. After TCRdb reprocessed the reads, each CDR3 protein sequence was kept as one row, without DNA. The sample's records list about 380,000 distinct CDR3 sequences. The ten largest clones capture approximately 2.4% of the sample. Sequencing was done on a sample of blood. The receptor source for this set is a human donor with ulcerative colitis or Crohn's disease, or a healthy co-twin of an affected twin (not recorded which).

The V call is TRBV6-2 or TRBV6-3, the J call TRBJ2-2; the D gene TCRdb calls, TRBD1, cannot be checked with no DNA. CDR3 length: 12 amino acids. The germline V gene has CDR1 MNHEY and CDR2 SVGEGT. The CDR3 is CASSLRARELFF.

V gene TRBV19 combines with J gene TRBJ1-1; TCRdb returns TRBD1, unconfirmable since there is no DNA. The CDR3 runs to 15 residues. Germline lookup yields CDR1 LNHDA and CDR2 SQIVND (reference sequence). The CDR3 region is CASSTGTGDGTEAFF.

This chain's CDR3 is CSARAYRVNQPQHF. This chain connects TRBV20-1 to TRBJ1-5; TCRdb's D call of TRBD1 is untestable without DNA. The CDR3 is 14 amino acids. Germline V gene lookup returns CDR1 DFQATT and CDR2 SNEGSKA (reference sequence).

This chain joins TRBV29-1 and TRBJ2-3; TCRdb reports TRBD1, a call that lacks DNA to check it against. The length of the CDR3 is 13 residues. Germline CDR1 reads SQVTM; CDR2 reads ANQGSEA. The CDR3 sequence is CSVGGTAQNTQYF.

The chain carries TRBV4-2 and TRBJ1-6; TCRdb's D call, TRBD1, is unchecked because there is no DNA. Germline V gene data show CDR1 as LGHNA and CDR2 as YNFKEQ. The CDR3 is 16 amino acids. The CDR3 region is CASSQPGQGHNSPLHF.

The chain carries TRBV5-1 and TRBJ2-7. The CDR3 extends over 15 amino acids. The germline V gene has CDR1 SGHRS and CDR2 YFSETQ. The CDR3 loop is CASSPTRTSSYEQYF. Supplemented by reference TRBV5-1 and TRBJ2-7, the full variable domain reads KAGVTQTPRYLIKTRGQQVTLSCSPISGHRSVSWYQQTPGQGLQFLFEYFSETQRNKGNFPGRFSGRQFSNSRSEMNVSTLELGDSALYLCASSPTRTSSYEQYFGPGTRLTVT.

The rearrangement links TRBV4-2 to TRBJ2-7; without DNA, the TCRdb call of TRBD2 cannot be checked. CDR3 length: 18 residues. CDR1 is LGHNA and CDR2 is YNFKEQ in the germline V gene. CDR3 protein: CASSQESPLAGGPAEQYF.

V and J are TRBV20-1 and TRBJ1-5; TCRdb lists TRBD1, though no DNA is available to test this call. CDR1 is DFQATT, CDR2 SNEGSKA, per germline (reference sequence). CDR3 length: 16 residues. CDR3 loop: CSAREIATGGSQPQHF.

The chain links TRBV7-2 to TRBJ2-1; lacking DNA, the TRBD2 call made by TCRdb goes unchecked. The CDR3 runs 14 residues. Germline-derived CDR1 and CDR2 are SGHTA and FQGNSA. This chain's CDR3 is CASSTSTLGIGQFF.

The CDR3 loop reads CASSRGQGAGNIQYF. The rearrangement uses TRBV4-3 and TRBJ2-4; without DNA, the TCRdb call of TRBD1 cannot be checked. Germline loops: CDR1 LGHNA, CDR2 YSLEER. The CDR3 covers 15 residues.

The chain has TRBV27 and TRBJ2-7; TCRdb's D call of TRBD1 is untestable without DNA. The CDR3 extends over 15 amino acids. Germline V CDR1 and CDR2: MNHEY, SMNVEV (reference sequence). The CDR3 here is CASMWGSGRYYEQYF.

This sequence joins TRBV2 and TRBJ1-1; TCRdb selects TRBD1, and the lack of DNA leaves this call unchecked. This CDR3 has 14 amino acids. Looked up from germline, CDR1 is SNHLY and CDR2 is FYNNEI. CDR3 region: CASSDWGFNTEAFF.

This chain's CDR3 is CSARGLGAWNYEQFF. The chain employs TRBV20-1 and TRBJ2-1; the TCRdb D gene call, TRBD2, has no DNA to confirm it. CDR3 length: 15 residues. The germline CDR1 and CDR2 sequences are DFQATT and SNEGSKA (reference sequence).

The chain uses TRBV20-1 and TRBJ2-1; absent DNA, TCRdb's TRBD1 call cannot be checked. The CDR3 has 14 residues. The germline V gene has CDR1 DFQATT and CDR2 SNEGSKA (reference sequence). The CDR3 reads CSAPGGYSYNEQFF.

This chain joins TRBV6-2 or TRBV6-3 and TRBJ2-2; TCRdb lists TRBD1, though no DNA is available to test this call. Germline CDR1 reads MNHEY; CDR2 reads SVGEGT. This CDR3 region has 18 residues. The CDR3 here is CASSSPRQGARGTGELFF.

The chain joins TRBV4-2 to TRBJ1-5. The germline gives CDR1 LGHNA, CDR2 YNFKEQ. The CDR3 has 14 amino acids. The CDR3 is CASSQSDSNQPQHF.

CDR3 protein: CSVFGQGWTDTQYF. The chain uses TRBV29-1 and TRBJ2-3; TCRdb proposes TRBD1, but this gene call is untestable without DNA. Per germline, CDR1 SQVTM and CDR2 ANQGSEA. The CDR3 covers 14 residues.

The chain uses TRBV20-1 and TRBJ2-7; no DNA is available, so the TRBD1 call from TCRdb remains unchecked. The CDR3 is made up of 12 amino acids. Germline CDR1 and CDR2: DFQATT and SNEGSKA (reference sequence). The CDR3 protein is CSASTGGSEQYF.

V and J are TRBV12-3 or TRBV12-4 and TRBJ2-4; the D call of TRBD1 rests on TCRdb alone, since no DNA is present to check it. This CDR3 region has 14 residues. The CDR3: CASSLPGSTNIQYF.

The J gene is TRBJ1-2, the V gene TRBV12-3 or TRBV12-4; TCRdb lists TRBD1, though no DNA is available to test this call. This CDR3 is built from 15 residues. The CDR3 region is CASSPYPQGAHGYTF.

The chain links TRBV7-2 to TRBJ2-3; the TCRdb call, TRBD2, lacks DNA for checking. The CDR3 is made up of 14 amino acids. Germline CDR1 is SGHTA and CDR2 is FQGNSA. The CDR3: CASSLAPGLAVVDF.

This chain connects TRBV2 to TRBJ2-7; TCRdb names TRBD1, which stays unverified in the absence of DNA. CDR3 length: 14 residues. The germline CDR1 and CDR2 sequences are SNHLY and FYNNEI. The CDR3 spells CASSVLAGSGEQYF.

V usage is TRBV20-1 and J usage is TRBJ1-3; the TCRdb D gene call, TRBD1, has no DNA to confirm it. The CDR3 has 13 amino acids. CDR1 is DFQATT and CDR2 is SNEGSKA in the germline V gene (reference sequence). CDR3 protein: CSAPRGSGNTIYF.

The chain has TRBV24-1 and TRBJ2-1; as DNA is missing, the TRBD1 call by TCRdb cannot be tested. The CDR3 sequence is 15 residues long. The germline V gene encodes CDR1 KGHDR and CDR2 SFDVKD. CDR3 sequence: CATSGAGTGGNEQFF.

The rearrangement uses TRBV10-3 and TRBJ2-2; there is no DNA to check the TCRdb D call of TRBD1. The CDR3 sequence is 16 residues long. Germline loops: CDR1 ENHRY, CDR2 SYGVKD. The chain's CDR3 is CAISESAGAEAGELFF.

V and J are TRBV11-2 and TRBJ2-3; lacking DNA, the TRBD1 call made by TCRdb goes unchecked. Germline-derived CDR1 and CDR2 are SGHAT and FQNNGV. The CDR3 has 18 residues. CDR3 protein: CASSSRKNREVSTDTQYF.

V gene TRBV7-3 combines with J gene TRBJ2-6. CDR1 is SGHTA, CDR2 FQGTGA, per germline. The CDR3 contains 16 residues. CDR3 in amino acids: CASSLTWGGGANVLTF.